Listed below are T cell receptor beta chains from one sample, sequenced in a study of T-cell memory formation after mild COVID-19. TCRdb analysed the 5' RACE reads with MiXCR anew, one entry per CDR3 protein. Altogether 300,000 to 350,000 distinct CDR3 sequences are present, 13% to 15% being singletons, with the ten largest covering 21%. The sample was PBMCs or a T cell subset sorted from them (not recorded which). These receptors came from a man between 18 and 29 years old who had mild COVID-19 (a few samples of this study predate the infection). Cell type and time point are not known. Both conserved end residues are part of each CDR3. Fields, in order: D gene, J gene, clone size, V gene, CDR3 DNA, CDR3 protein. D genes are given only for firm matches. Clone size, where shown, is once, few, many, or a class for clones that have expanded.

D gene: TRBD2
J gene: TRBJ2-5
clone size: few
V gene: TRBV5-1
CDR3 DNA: TGCGCCAGCAGCTCCCGGACTAGCGGGGGAGAGACCCAGTACTTC
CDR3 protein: CASSSRTSGGETQYF

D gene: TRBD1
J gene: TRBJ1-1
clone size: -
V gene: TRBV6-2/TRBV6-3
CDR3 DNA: TGTGCCAGCAGTTACGATCTACAGGGGACGGCTTTCTTT
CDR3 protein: CASSYDLQGTAFF

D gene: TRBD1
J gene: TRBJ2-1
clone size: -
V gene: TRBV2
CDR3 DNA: TGTGCCAGCGGGGGACAGGGTTCCTACAATGAGCAGTTCTTC
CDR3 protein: CASGGQGSYNEQFF

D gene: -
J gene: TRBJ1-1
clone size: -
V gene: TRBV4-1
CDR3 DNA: TGCGCCAGCAGCCAAGAGTCGGTTGGGCTGGGGAGGGGCAGACTAACTGAAGCTTTCTTT
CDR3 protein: CASSQESVGLGRGRLTEAFF

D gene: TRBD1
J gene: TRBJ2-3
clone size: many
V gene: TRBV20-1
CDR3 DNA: TGCAGTGCTAAACAGGGGTTCGGCACAGATACGCAGTATTTT
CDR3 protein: CSAKQGFGTDTQYF

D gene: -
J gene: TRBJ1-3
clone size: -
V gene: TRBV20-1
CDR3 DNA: TGCAGTGCTAATCGGCCCTCTGGAAACACCATATATTTT
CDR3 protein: CSANRPSGNTIYF

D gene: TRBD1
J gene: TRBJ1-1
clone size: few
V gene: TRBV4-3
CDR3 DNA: TGCGCCAGCAGCTGGGGGACAGGGCGAACTGAAGCTTTCTTT
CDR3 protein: CASSWGTGRTEAFF

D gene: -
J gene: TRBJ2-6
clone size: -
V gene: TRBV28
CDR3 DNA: TGTGCCAGCAGCACTGGCCTGACGGGCGGGGCCAACGTCCTGACTTTC
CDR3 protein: CASSTGLTGGANVLTF

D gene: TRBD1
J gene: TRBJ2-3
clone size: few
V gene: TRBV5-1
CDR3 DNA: TGCGCCAGCAGGGACGGGACAGCAAGCACAGATACGCAGTATTTT
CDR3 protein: CASRDGTASTDTQYF

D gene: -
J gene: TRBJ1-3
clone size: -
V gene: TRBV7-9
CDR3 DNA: TGTGCCAGCAGCTTAAGTTCCCGCTCTGGAAACACCATATATTTT
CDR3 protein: CASSLSSRSGNTIYF

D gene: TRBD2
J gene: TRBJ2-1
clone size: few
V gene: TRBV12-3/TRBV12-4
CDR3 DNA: TGTGCCAGCAGTGGCCCACTAGCGGGGGGGCTCTACTACAATGAGCAGTTCTTC
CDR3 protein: CASSGPLAGGLYYNEQFF

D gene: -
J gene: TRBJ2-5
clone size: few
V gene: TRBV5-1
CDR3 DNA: TGCGCCAGCAGCCTCTTCCAAGAGACCCAGTACTTC
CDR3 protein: CASSLFQETQYF

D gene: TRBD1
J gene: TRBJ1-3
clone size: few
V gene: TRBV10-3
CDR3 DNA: TGTGCCATCGCTACAGGGGGTACGGGAAACACCATATATTTT
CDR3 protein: CAIATGGTGNTIYF

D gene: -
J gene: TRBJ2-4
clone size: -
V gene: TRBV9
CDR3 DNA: TGTGCCAGCAGCCCAACGGGGACCCAAAACATTCAGTACTTC
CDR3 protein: CASSPTGTQNIQYF

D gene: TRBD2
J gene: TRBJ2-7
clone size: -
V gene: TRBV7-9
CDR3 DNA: TGTGCCAGCAGCCCGCGGGGGGTCGAGCAGTACTTC
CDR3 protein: CASSPRGVEQYF

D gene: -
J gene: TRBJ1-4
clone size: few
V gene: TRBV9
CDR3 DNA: TGTGCCAGCAGCGTAGGCGGACAGACGCCTGAAAAACTGTTTTTT
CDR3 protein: CASSVGGQTPEKLFF

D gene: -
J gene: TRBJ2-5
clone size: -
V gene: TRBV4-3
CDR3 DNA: TGCGCCAGCAGCCAAGATTCTTCCTGGCAAGAGACCCAGTACTTC
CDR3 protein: CASSQDSSWQETQYF

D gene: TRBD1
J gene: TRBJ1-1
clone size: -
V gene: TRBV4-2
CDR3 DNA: TGTGCCAGCAGCCACCCCGGGACAGAGAACACTGAAGCTTTCTTT
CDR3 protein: CASSHPGTENTEAFF

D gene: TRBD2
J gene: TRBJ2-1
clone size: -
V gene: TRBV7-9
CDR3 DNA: TGTGCCAGCAGCGCAATAGCGGGGGCGGCCTACAATGAGCAGTTCTTC
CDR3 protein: CASSAIAGAAYNEQFF

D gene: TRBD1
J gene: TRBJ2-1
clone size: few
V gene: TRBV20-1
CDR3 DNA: TGCAGTGCTGGAGTCGGGACAGGGCTCTACAATGAGCAGTTCTTC
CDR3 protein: CSAGVGTGLYNEQFF

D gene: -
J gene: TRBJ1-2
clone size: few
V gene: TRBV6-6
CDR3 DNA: TGTGCCAGCAGTGACATAGACTATGGCTACACCTTC
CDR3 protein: CASSDIDYGYTF

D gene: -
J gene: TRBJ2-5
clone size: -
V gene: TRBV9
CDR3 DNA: TGTGCCAGCAGCGTAGAAGTGGGGACCCAGTACTTC
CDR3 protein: CASSVEVGTQYF

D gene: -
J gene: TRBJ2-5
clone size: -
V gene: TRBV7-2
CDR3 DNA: TGTGCCAGCAGACGTTGGGATCAGGCCCAGTACTTC
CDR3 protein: CASRRWDQAQYF

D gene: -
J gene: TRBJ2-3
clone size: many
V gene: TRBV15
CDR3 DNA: TGTGCCACCAGCAGAGGAACTCATACGCAGTATTTT
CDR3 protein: CATSRGTHTQYF

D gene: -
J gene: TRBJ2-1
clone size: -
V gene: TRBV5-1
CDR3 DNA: TGCGCCAGCAGCTTACAAAGGGGTGGTGAGCAGTTCTTC
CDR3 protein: CASSLQRGGEQFF

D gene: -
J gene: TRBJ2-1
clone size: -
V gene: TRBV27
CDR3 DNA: TGTGCCAGCAGTTTACAAGGGTTCGGCTCCTACAATGAGCAGTTCTTC
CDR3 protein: CASSLQGFGSYNEQFF

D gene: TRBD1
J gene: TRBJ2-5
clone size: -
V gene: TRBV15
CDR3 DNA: TGTGCCACCAGCAGCTACAGGGGGCAGGGTGAGACCCAGTACTTC
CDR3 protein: CATSSYRGQGETQYF

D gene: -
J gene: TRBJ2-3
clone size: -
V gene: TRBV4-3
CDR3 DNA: TGCGCCAGCAGCCAAGATCAGGTGAACACAGATACGCAGTATTTT
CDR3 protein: CASSQDQVNTDTQYF

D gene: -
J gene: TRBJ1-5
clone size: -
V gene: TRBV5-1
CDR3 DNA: TGCGCCAGCAGCTCCCTACCTATGGGCCAGGGAGGCAATCAGCCCCAGCATTTT
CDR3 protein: CASSSLPMGQGGNQPQHF

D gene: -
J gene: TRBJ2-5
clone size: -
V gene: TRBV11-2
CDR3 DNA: TGTGCCAGCAGCGGGGAGACAAGCCAAGAGACCCAGTACTTC
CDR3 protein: CASSGETSQETQYF

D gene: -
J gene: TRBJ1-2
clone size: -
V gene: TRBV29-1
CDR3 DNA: TGCAGCGTTGGAGCCCTTCAGGGCCGGAGTTTC
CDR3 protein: CSVGALQGRSF

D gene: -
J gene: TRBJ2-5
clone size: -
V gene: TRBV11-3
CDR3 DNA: TGTGCCAGCAGCTTAAGGAGTAATGGGGGAGAAGAGACCCAGTACTTC
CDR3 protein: CASSLRSNGGEETQYF

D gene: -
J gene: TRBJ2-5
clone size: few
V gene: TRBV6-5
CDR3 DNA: TGTGCCAGCAGTTACTCGCCACAGCCGCGGGAGACCCAGTACTTC
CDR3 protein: CASSYSPQPRETQYF

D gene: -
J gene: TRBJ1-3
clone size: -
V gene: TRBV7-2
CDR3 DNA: TGTGCCAGCAGCGAAGTCCCCCTCTCTGGAAACACCATATATTTT
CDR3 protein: CASSEVPLSGNTIYF

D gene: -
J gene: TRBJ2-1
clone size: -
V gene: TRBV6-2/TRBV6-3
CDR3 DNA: TGTGCCAGCAGTTACTGGATTTACAATGAGCAGTTCTTC
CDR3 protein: CASSYWIYNEQFF

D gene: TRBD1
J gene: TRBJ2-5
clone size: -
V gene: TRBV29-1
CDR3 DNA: TGCAGCGCCCACGACGGGTCAGGGGGAGAGACCCAGTACTTC
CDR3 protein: CSAHDGSGGETQYF

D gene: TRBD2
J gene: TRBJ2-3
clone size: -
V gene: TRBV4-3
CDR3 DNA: TGCGCCAGCAGCCAAGAAGGGGTGCGGGGGGATTCGAATACGCAGTATTTT
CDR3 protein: CASSQEGVRGDSNTQYF

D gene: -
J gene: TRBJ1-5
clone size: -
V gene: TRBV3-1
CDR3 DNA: TGTGCCAGCAGCCGGGTTTATGGCAATCAGCCCCAGCATTTT
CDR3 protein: CASSRVYGNQPQHF

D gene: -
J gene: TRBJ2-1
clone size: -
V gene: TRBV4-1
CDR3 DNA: TGCGCCAGCAGCCAAGATCCTGCGGGGTTCAATGAGCAGTTCTTC
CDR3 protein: CASSQDPAGFNEQFF

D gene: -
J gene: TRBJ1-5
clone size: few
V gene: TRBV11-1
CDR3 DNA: TGTGCCAGCAGCTTAGGTCCCCATCAGCCCCAGCATTTT
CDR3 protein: CASSLGPHQPQHF

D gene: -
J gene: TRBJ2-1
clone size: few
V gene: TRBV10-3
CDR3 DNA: TGTGCCATCAGTAGGTCAGAGGGATACAATGAGCAGTTCTTC
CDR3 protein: CAISRSEGYNEQFF

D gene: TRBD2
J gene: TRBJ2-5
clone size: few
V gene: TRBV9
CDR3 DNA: TGTGCCAGCAGCTCCAGACTAGCGGGGGCCGAGACCCAGTACTTC
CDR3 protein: CASSSRLAGAETQYF

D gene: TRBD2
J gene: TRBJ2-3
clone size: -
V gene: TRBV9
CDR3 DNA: TGTGCCAGCAGCGTAGCATCTAGCGGTCTTCCCGATACGCAGTATTTT
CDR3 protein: CASSVASSGLPDTQYF

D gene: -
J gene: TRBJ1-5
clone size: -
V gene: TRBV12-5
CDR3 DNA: TGTGCTAGTGTCAAGGGTGGGGAGAATCAGCCCCAGCATTTT
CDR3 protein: CASVKGGENQPQHF

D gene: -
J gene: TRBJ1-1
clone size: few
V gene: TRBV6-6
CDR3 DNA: TGTGCCAGCAGCCGAAGTCAAGGGTCCCTTTTTGCTTTCTTT
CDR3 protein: CASSRSQGSLFAFF